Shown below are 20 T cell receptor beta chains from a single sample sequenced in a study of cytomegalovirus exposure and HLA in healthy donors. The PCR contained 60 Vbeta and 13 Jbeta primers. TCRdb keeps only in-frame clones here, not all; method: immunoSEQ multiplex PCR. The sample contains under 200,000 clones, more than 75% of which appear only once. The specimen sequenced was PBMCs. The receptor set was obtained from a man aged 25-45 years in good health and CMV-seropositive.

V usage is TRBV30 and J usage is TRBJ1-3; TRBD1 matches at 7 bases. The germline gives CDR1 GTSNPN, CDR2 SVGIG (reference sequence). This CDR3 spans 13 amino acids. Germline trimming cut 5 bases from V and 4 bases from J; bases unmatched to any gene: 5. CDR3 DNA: TGTGCCTGGGAACCGGGACAGGGAAACACCATATATTTT. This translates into CAWEPGQGNTIYF.

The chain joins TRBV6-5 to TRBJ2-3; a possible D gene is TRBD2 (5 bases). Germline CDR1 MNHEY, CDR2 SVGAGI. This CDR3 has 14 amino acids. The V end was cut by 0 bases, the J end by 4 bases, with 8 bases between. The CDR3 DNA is TGTGCCAGCAGTTACTCGCTAGCCCCAGATACGCAGTATTTT. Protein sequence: CASSYSLAPDTQYF.

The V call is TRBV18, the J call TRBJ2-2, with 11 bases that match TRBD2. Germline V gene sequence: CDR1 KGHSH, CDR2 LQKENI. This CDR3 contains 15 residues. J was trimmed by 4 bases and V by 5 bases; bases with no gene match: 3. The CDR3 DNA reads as TGTGCCAGCTCATCCACTAGCGGGAGCACCGGGGAGCTGTTTTTT. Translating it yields CASSSTSGSTGELFF.

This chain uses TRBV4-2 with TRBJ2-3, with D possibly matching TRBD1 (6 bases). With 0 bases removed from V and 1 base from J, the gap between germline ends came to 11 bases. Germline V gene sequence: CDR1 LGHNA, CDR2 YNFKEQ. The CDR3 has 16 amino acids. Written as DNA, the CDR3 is TGTGCCAGCAGCCAAGAGGCAGGGGCGCGCACAGATACGCAGTATTTT. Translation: CASSQEAGARTDTQYF.

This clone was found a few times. The CDR3 DNA reads as TGTGCCAGCAGTTACTCGGCCAGGATGAGCGAGCAGTACTTC. Translated: CASSYSARMSEQYF. J is TRBJ2-7 and V is TRBV6-5; D is unresolved. Trimming took 0 bases from V and 6 from J, leaving 12 bases between them. This CDR3 is 14 amino acids long. The germline gives CDR1 MNHEY, CDR2 SVGAGI.

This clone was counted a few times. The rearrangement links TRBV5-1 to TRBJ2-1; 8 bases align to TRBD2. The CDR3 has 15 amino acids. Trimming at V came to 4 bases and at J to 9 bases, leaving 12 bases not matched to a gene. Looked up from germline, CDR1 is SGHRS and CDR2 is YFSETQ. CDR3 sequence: CASSLTGTRDTEQFF. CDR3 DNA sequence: TGCGCCAGCAGCCTGACCGGGACTAGGGACACTGAGCAGTTCTTC.

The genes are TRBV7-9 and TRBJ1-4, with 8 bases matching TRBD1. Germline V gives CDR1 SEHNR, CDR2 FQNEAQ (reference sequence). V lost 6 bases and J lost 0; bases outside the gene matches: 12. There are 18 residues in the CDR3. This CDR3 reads CASSGRAGGGTTNEKLFF. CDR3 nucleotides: TGTGCCAGCAGTGGAAGGGCAGGGGGCGGAACAACTAATGAAAAACTGTTTTTT. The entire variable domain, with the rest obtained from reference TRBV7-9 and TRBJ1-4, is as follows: DTGVSQNPRHKITKRGQNVTFRCDPISEHNRLYWYRQTLGQGPEFLTYFQNEAQLEKSRLLSDRFSAERPKGSFSTLEIQRTEQGDSAMYLCASSGRAGGGTTNEKLFFGSGTQLSVL.

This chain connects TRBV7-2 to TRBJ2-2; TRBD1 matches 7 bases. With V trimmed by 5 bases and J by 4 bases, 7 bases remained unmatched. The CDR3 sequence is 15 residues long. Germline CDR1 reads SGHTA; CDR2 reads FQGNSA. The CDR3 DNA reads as TGTGCCAGCAGCCAGAACAGGGGAGTCACCGGGGAGCTGTTTTTT. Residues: CASSQNRGVTGELFF.

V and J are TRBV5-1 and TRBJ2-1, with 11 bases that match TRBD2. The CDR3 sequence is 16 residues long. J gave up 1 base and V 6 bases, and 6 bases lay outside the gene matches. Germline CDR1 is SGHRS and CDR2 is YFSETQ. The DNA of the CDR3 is TGCGCCAGCACCCTAGCGGGAGGACCTTCCTACAATGAGCAGTTCTTC. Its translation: CASTLAGGPSYNEQFF.

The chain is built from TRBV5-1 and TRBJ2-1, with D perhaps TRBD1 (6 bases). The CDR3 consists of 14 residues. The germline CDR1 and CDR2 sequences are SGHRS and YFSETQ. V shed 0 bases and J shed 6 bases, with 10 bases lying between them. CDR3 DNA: TGCGCCAGCAGCTTGGGCCTACAGGGCAATGAGCAGTTCTTC. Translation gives CASSLGLQGNEQFF.

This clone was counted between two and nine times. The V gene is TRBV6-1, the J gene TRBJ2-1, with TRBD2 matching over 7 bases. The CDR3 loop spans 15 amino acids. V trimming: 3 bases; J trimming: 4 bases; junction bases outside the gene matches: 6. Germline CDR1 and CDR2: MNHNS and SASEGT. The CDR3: CASSETSGEYNEQFF. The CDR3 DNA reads TGTGCCAGCAGTGAGACCAGCGGGGAGTACAATGAGCAGTTCTTC.

CDR3 coding DNA: TGTGCCAGCAGCTTCGACGTAGGGGGTAAAAATTCACCCCTCCACTTT. Translation: CASSFDVGGKNSPLHF. V and J are TRBV5-6 and TRBJ1-6; the D gene is possibly TRBD1 (6 bases). CDR1 SGHDT and CDR2 YYEEEE come from the germline V gene. This CDR3 is built from 16 residues. V gave up 2 bases and J gave up 7 bases, with 16 bases separating them.

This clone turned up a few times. The CDR3 DNA reads as TGTGCCAGCAGTCCCGCCTTTCACAGGGGACAGCCCCAGCATTTT. Translated: CASSPAFHRGQPQHF. The chain links TRBV6-5 to TRBJ1-5; TRBD1 aligns across 7 bases. Germline assignment: CDR1 MNHEY and CDR2 SVGAGI. The CDR3 is 15 residues long. V lost 5 bases and J lost 7; bases outside the gene matches: 11.

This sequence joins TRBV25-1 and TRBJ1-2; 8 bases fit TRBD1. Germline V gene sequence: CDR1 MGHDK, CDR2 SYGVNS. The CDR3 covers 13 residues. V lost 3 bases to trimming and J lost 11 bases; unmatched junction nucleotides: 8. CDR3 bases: TGTGCCAGCAGTGATACCGGACAGGGTGGTTACACCTTC. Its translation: CASSDTGQGGYTF.

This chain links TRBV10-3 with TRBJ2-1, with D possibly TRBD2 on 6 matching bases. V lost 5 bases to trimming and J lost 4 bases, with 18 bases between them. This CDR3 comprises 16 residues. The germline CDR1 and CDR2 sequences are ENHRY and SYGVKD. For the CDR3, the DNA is TGTGCCATCAGTTCTTCTGCGCGGGGTGGATACAATGAGCAGTTCTTC. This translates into CAISSSARGGYNEQFF.

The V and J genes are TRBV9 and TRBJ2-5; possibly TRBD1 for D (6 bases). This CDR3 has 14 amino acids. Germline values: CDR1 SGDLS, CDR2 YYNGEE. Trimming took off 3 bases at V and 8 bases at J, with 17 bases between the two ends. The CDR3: CASSGAGAPFTQYF. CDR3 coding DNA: TGTGCCAGCAGCGGGGCAGGGGCCCCTTTTACCCAGTACTTC. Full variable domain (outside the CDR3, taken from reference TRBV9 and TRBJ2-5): DSGVTQTPKHLITATGQRVTLRCSPRSGDLSVYWYQQSLDQGLQFLIQYYNGEERAKGNILERFSAQQFPDLHSELNLSSLELGDSALYFCASSGAGAPFTQYFGPGTRLLVL.

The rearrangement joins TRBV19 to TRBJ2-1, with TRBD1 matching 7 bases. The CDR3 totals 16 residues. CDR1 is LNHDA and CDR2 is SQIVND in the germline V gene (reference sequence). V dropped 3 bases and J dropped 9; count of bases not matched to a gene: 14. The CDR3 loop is CASSIGSGTADSEQFF. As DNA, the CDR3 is TGTGCCAGTAGTATCGGGTCCGGGACAGCAGACAGTGAGCAGTTCTTC.

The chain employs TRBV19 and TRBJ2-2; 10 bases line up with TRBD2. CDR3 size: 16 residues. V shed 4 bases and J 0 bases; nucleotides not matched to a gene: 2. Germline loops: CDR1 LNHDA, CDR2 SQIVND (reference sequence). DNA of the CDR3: TGTGCCAGTAGTACCACTAGCGGGGCGAACACCGGGGAGCTGTTTTTT. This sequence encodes CASSTTSGANTGELFF.

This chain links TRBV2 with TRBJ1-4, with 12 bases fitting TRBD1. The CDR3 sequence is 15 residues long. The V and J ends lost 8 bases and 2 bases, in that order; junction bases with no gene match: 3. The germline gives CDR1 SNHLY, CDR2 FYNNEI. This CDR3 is CASAGQGATNEKLFF. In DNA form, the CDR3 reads TGTGCCAGCGCGGGACAGGGGGCGACTAATGAAAAACTGTTTTTT.

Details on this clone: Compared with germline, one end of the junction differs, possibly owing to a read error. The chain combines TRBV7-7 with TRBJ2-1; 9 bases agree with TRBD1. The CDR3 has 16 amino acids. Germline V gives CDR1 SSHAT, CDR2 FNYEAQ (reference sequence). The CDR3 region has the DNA TGTGCTAGCAGCTTAACTAGGACAGGGGTCCACAATGAGCAGTTCTTC. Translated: CASSLTRTGVHNEQFF. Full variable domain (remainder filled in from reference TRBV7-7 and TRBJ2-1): GAGVSQSPRYKVTKRGQDVTLRCDPISSHATLYWYQQALGQGPEFLTYFNYEAQPDKSGLPSDRFSAERPEGSISTLTIQRTEQRDSAMYRCASSLTRTGVHNEQFFGPGTRLTVL.